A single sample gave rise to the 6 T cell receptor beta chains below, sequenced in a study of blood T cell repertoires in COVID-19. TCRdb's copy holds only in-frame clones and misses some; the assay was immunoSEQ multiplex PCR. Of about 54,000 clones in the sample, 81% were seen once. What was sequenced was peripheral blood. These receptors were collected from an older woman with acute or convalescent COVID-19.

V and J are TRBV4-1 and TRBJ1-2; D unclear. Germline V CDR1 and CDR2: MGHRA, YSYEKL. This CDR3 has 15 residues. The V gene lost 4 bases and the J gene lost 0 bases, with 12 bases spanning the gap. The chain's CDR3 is CASSPREIANYGYTF. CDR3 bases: TGCGCCAGCAGCCCCCGGGAGATAGCTAACTATGGCTACACCTTC.

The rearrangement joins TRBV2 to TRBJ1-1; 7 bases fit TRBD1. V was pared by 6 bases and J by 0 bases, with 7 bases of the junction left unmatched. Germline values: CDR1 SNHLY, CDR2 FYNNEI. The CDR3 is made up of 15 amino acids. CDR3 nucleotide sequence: TGTGCCAGCAGCTCAGGGGGTGGGATGAACACTGAAGCTTTCTTT. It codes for CASSSGGGMNTEAFF.

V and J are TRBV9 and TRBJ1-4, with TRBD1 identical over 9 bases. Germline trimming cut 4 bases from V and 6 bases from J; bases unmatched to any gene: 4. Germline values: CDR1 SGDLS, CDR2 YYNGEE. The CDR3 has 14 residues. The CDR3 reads CASSLRDRDEKLFF. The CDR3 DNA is TGTGCCAGCAGCCTCCGGGACAGGGATGAAAAACTGTTTTTT.

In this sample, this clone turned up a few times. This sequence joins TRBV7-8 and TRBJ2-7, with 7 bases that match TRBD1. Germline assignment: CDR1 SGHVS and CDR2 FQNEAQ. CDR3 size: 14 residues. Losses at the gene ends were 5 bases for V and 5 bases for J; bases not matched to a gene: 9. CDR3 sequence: CASSPGGRGNEQYF. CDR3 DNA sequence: TGTGCCAGCAGCCCCGGCGGCAGGGGGAACGAGCAGTACTTC.

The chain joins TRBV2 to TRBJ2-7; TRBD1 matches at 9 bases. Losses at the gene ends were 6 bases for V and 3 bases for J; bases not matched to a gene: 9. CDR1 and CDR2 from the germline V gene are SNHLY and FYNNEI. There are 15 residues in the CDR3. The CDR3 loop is CASRRDREGYYEQYF. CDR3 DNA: TGTGCCAGCAGGAGGGACAGGGAGGGATACTACGAGCAGTACTTC.

CDR3 in DNA: TGTGCCAGTAGCCCTAGCGGGGTCACAGATACGCAGTATTTT. Its protein is CASSPSGVTDTQYF. The chain uses TRBV19 and TRBJ2-3, with 9 bases identical to TRBD2. V trimming: 6 bases; J trimming: 2 bases; junction bases outside the gene matches: 3. The CDR3 contains 14 residues. Germline V gene data show CDR1 as LNHDA and CDR2 as SQIVND (reference sequence).